This TCR beta chain appears in the sequencing data of a study of blood T cell repertoires in COVID-19. Study context: Both acute and convalescent COVID-19 samples were obtained from the United States, Italy and Spain. From T cells, B-cell-depleted T cells, or PBMCs came the material, which was cDNA or gDNA.

In the authors' workflow: Amplification from reference gene primers served as the basis for estimated nucleated cell counts. The repertoire was sequenced with immunoSEQ multiplex PCR; TCRdb's copy has only in-frame clones and lacks some. V, J and clone size were drawn from that table, and D and trimming were deduced from the DNA. The sample yields about 270,000 clones, under 90% seen once. CDR1 is MNHEY and CDR2 is SVGEGT in the germline V gene. V gave up 1 base and J gave up 1 base; unmatched junction bases: 3. The CDR3 sequence is 15 residues long. Input material: peripheral blood. The rearrangement uses TRBV6-2 or TRBV6-3 and TRBJ2-7; 8 bases are a match to TRBD1. The TCR originated in a woman between 18 and 29 years old with acute or convalescent COVID-19. In nucleotides, the CDR3 is TGTGCCAGCAGTTACTATGGGGACAGGTCCTACGAGCAGTACTTC. Encoded protein: CASSYYGDRSYEQYF.